This TCR beta chain was documented in a study of sequential checkpoint blockade in melanoma (dated by TCRdb to about 2019). Regarding the research as a whole: Using 1:1 randomization, the trial assigned patients either to first-line nivolumab followed by ipilimumab (arm A) or to ipilimumab followed by nivolumab (arm B). Maintenance nivolumab came after each of the two trial sequences.

Study-level results and caveats: The response-prediction model combining TCR metrics and mutation burden needs validation in larger, independent patient cohorts.

The treatment or condition tag for this specimen amounts to: randomized to nivolumab then ipilimumab (arm A) or the reverse (arm B). None of the trial patients had been given prior DNA-damaging chemotherapy. On a FACS Aria II flow cytometer, live CD3+CD8+ cells that were negative for CD19 and CD56 were sorted from thawed PBMCs. Samples were obtained from patients with melanoma enrolled in CheckMate 064, a randomized, open-label phase II trial of sequential checkpoint blockade. Leukapheresis was used to collect peripheral blood mononuclear cells, which were then purified with Ficoll-Paque and frozen in human serum with about 10% DMSO. Immediately after sorting, the purity of the sorted blood CD3+CD8+ cells was confirmed to be >98%, and DNA was then extracted. The germline V gene (reference sequence) provides CDR1 SEHNR and CDR2 FQNEAQ. The CDR3 runs 14 amino acids, cysteine and phenylalanine included. Only CDR3 DNA remains: 42 bases, in frame from the first base. V is reduced by 3 bases and J by 0 bases, leaving a spacing of 9 bases between them.

The immunoSEQ Assay was used to immunosequence TCRbeta CDR3 regions from genomic DNA. Prior to high-throughput sequencing, genomic DNA was amplified by bias-controlled multiplex PCR. In the authors' own workflow: To quantify the absolute abundance of each unique TCRbeta CDR3 region, the sequences were collapsed and filtered. Clonality, defined as 1 minus Pielou's evenness, was calculated using productive rearrangements only. A previously published method was used to identify clones whose frequencies were significantly greater in on-treatment samples than in baseline samples. In its TCRdb copy, this immuneACCESS table keeps in-frame sequences only and misses some clones. Where compared with another copy, unresolved V genes explain less than half of these, and the others have no known cause. V and J calls and clone size are as listed in that table; D and trimming were resolved from the DNA. This sample comprises 12,000 to 15,000 clones, approximately 48% of them detected only once. The top ten clones comprise under 20% of the sample.

This clone was seen a few times. Its antigen is still unknown. Per-base qualities were not stored, and no clone one base away is much larger. Recombination linked TRBV7-9 to TRBJ2-7, and perhaps TRBD2 as D gene, on 6 matching bases. This TCR came from a human donor with melanoma. This specimen consisted of CD8+ T cells sorted from blood (inferred from file names), obtained from a patient given nivolumab and ipilimumab in sequence. The CDR3 reads CASSFSTSSYEQYF. The nucleotide sequence is TGTGCCAGCAGCTTTTCGACTAGCTCCTACGAGCAGTACTTC.